A single sample gave rise to the 15 T cell receptor beta chains below, sequenced in a study of T-cell memory formation after mild COVID-19. Using its own MiXCR run on the 5' RACE reads, TCRdb lists one record per CDR3 protein. The sample consists of roughly 120,000 distinct CDR3 sequences, approximately 15% of them appearing once. Input material: PBMCs or a T cell subset sorted from them (not recorded which). Receptors originate from an adult woman who had mild COVID-19 (a few samples of this study predate the infection). Cell type and time point are not known.

This sequence joins TRBV2 and TRBJ2-1, with TRBD2 matching over 7 bases. This CDR3 spans 13 amino acids. The ends lost 6 bases at V and 5 bases at J; junction bases unmatched: 4. Germline assignment: CDR1 SNHLY and CDR2 FYNNEI. CDR3 coding DNA: TGTGCCAGCAGGGCGGGGGTACACAATGAGCAGTTCTTC. This gives the protein CASRAGVHNEQFF.

J is TRBJ2-6 and V is TRBV7-2; D gene unclear. This CDR3 contains 15 residues. Germline-derived CDR1 and CDR2 are SGHTA and FQGNSA. The ends were cut back, 5 bases at V and 0 bases at J, with 8 bases in the middle. CDR3 sequence: CASSPLSSGANVLTF. CDR3 nucleotide sequence: TGTGCCAGCAGCCCCCTATCCTCTGGGGCCAACGTCCTGACTTTC. The full variable domain, in which reference TRBV7-2 and TRBJ2-6 provide the parts outside the CDR3, is GAGVSQSPSNKVTEKGKDVELRCDPISGHTALYWYRQSLGQGLEFLIYFQGNSAPDKSGLPSDRFSAERTGGSVSTLTIQRTQQEDSAVYLCASSPLSSGANVLTFGAGSRLTVL.

This clonotype showed up just a few times. The V and J genes are TRBV20-1 and TRBJ1-6; 9 bases line up with TRBD1. This CDR3 is 13 amino acids long. Trimming at V came to 5 bases and at J to 8 bases, leaving 4 bases not matched to a gene. The germline V gene has CDR1 DFQATT and CDR2 SNEGSKA (reference sequence). The chain's CDR3 is CSAWTGAHSPLHF. The CDR3, as DNA: TGCAGTGCTTGGACAGGGGCCCATTCACCCCTCCACTTT.

This clonotype was seen a handful of times. The V and J genes are TRBV29-1 and TRBJ2-5; D gene uncertain. V lost 1 base to trimming and J lost 5 bases, with 5 bases between them. The CDR3 spans 11 residues. Germline CDR1 SQVTM, CDR2 ANQGSEA. The CDR3 DNA reads as TGCAGCGTTGAAGTGTTTGAGACCCAGTACTTC. It encodes CSVEVFETQYF.

The chain joins TRBV12-3 or TRBV12-4 to TRBJ1-1; D is perhaps TRBD1 (5 bases). The CDR3 has 18 amino acids. Trimming removed 3 bases from V and 0 bases from J, with 20 bases in between. This CDR3 is CASSLIGFRVGMNTEAFF. The CDR3 DNA reads TGTGCCAGCAGTTTGATCGGCTTCAGGGTGGGGATGAACACTGAAGCTTTCTTT.

The genes are TRBV3-1 and TRBJ2-1; 8 nucleotides match TRBD2. With 3 bases clipped from V and 0 bases from J, the junction kept 4 bases outside the gene matches. The germline V gene encodes CDR1 LGHDT and CDR2 YNNKEL (reference sequence). The CDR3 length is 16 residues. CDR3 DNA: TGTGCCAGCAGCCACCTTAGCGGGGCCTCCTACAATGAGCAGTTCTTC. It yields the protein CASSHLSGASYNEQFF.

This clonotype was seen a handful of times. The chain is built from TRBV7-8 and TRBJ1-4; no clear D. Germline V gene data show CDR1 as SGHVS and CDR2 as FQNEAQ. This CDR3 has 13 residues. Deletions cut 3 bases from V and 14 bases from J, with 16 bases between. DNA for the CDR3: TGTGCCAGCAGCTTTAACTTCGGACCCCAGCTGTTTTTT. Translating gives CASSFNFGPQLFF.

This clonotype was observed at least ten times. The chain is built from TRBV12-3 or TRBV12-4 and TRBJ2-2; 10 bases align to TRBD1. Trimming took 6 bases from V and 8 from J; bases not matched to a gene: 6. This CDR3 has 14 amino acids. CDR3 in DNA: TGTGCCAGCAGCCGCCGGGACAGGGGTGGGGAGCTGTTTTTT. It codes for CASSRRDRGGELFF.

This clonotype was recorded many times. This chain connects TRBV6-6 to TRBJ2-2, with D unresolved. Germline values: CDR1 MNHNY, CDR2 SVGAGI (reference sequence). The CDR3 has 13 residues. With 4 bases removed from V and 7 bases from J, the gap between germline ends came to 10 bases. DNA of the CDR3: TGTGCCAGCAGTTTTGGATTAGACGGGGAGCTGTTTTTT. This codes for CASSFGLDGELFF.

This clonotype has only one observation. The V call is TRBV3-1, the J call TRBJ1-4; no definite D call. The length of the CDR3 is 12 residues. V was shortened by 0 bases and J by 8 bases, with 4 bases between the two germline ends. The germline gives CDR1 LGHDT, CDR2 YNNKEL (reference sequence). CDR3 loop: CASSQDREKLFF. In DNA form, the CDR3 reads TGTGCCAGCAGCCAAGATCGGGAAAAACTGTTTTTT. Complete variable domain (other parts from reference TRBV3-1 and TRBJ1-4): DTAVSQTPKYLVTQMGNDKSIKCEQNLGHDTMYWYKQDSKKFLKIMFSYNNKELIINETVPNRFSPKSPDKAHLNLHINSLELGDSAVYFCASSQDREKLFFGSGTQLSVL.

The chain carries TRBV20-1 and TRBJ2-3, with unresolved D. Germline lookup yields CDR1 DFQATT and CDR2 SNEGSKA (reference sequence). Trimming cost V 0 bases and J 2 bases, with 15 bases left between them. This CDR3 comprises 16 residues. The CDR3 loop reads CSARDPLEGPTDTQYF. CDR3 sequence (DNA): TGCAGTGCTAGAGATCCGCTAGAAGGACCCACAGATACGCAGTATTTT.

The V call is TRBV18, the J call TRBJ2-2; unclear D gene. The CDR3 consists of 13 residues. Looked up from germline, CDR1 is KGHSH and CDR2 is LQKENI. Trimming removed 2 bases from V and 6 bases from J, with 7 bases in between. The CDR3 nucleotides read TGTGCCAGCTCACCAGCGACTGCCGGGGAGCTGTTTTTT. Protein: CASSPATAGELFF. Drawing the rest from reference TRBV18 and TRBJ2-2, the complete variable domain is NAGVMQNPRHLVRRRGQEARLRCSPMKGHSHVYWYRQLPEEGLKFMVYLQKENIIDESGMPKERFSAEFPKEGPSILRIQQVVRGDSAAYFCASSPATAGELFFGEGSRLTVL.

The chain has TRBV19 and TRBJ1-2; 7 bases align to TRBD1. Trimming cost V 5 bases and J 4 bases; bases outside gene matches: 13. From germline, CDR1 is LNHDA and CDR2 SQIVND (reference sequence). This CDR3 comprises 16 residues. The CDR3 spells CASSQPQGEALYGYTF. CDR3 DNA sequence: TGTGCCAGTAGTCAACCCCAGGGGGAGGCCCTCTATGGCTACACCTTC.

The chain joins TRBV4-3 to TRBJ2-4; D unclear. The CDR3 totals 13 residues. V lost 0 bases and J lost 5, with 5 bases in between. Germline CDR1 and CDR2: LGHNA and YSLEER. The CDR3, as DNA: TGCGCCAGCAGCCAAGATCAGGAAAACATTCAGTACTTC. The encoded protein is CASSQDQENIQYF.

This clonotype turned up a few times. The V and J genes are TRBV4-3 and TRBJ2-1; TRBD2 matches 12 bases. J gave up 4 bases and V 2 bases, and 12 bases lay outside the gene matches. This CDR3 comprises 19 residues. Germline V CDR1 and CDR2: LGHNA, YSLEER. The CDR3 loop reads CASSQRTSGMAAVYNEQFF. Written as DNA, the CDR3 is TGCGCCAGCAGCCAAAGGACTAGCGGGATGGCGGCAGTTTACAATGAGCAGTTCTTC.